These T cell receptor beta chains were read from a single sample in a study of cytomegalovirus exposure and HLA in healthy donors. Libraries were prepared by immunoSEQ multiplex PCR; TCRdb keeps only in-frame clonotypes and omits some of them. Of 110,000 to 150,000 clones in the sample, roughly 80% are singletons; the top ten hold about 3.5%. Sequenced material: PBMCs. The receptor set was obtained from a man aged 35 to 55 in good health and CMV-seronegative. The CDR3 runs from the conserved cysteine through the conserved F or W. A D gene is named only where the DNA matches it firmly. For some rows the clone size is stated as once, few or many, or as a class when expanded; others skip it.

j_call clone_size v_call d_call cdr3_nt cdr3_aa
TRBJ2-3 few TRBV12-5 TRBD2 TGTGCTAGTGCGGGGGGGGGCAGCCCAGATACGCAGTATTTT CASAGGGSPDTQYF
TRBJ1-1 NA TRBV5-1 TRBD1 TGCGCCAGCACGCCCCAAGGGACAGGGAGCACTGAAGCTTTCTTT CASTPQGTGSTEAFF
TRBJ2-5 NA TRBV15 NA TGTGCCACCAGCAGAGATGAGCCAGGGGTCTTGCAAGAGACCCAGTACTTC CATSRDEPGVLQETQYF
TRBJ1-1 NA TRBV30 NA TGTGCCTCAACCAGGGTCACTGAGGCTTCCTTT CASTRVTEASF
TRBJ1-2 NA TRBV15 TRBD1 TGTGCCACCAGCAGAGGCGTGGGACAGTCCTATGGCTACACCTTC CATSRGVGQSYGYTF
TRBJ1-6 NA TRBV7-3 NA TGTTCCAGCAGCTTAACGGCCGGTGTCGGGGGGGGGCCCCTCCACTTT CSSSLTAGVGGGPLHF
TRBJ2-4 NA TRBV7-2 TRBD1 TGTGCCAGCAGCTTATTGGGCAGGGGGCTCGGCGAAAACATTCAGTACTTC CASSLLGRGLGENIQYF
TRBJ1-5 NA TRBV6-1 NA TGTGCCAGCAGTGAAGCGGGGCAGGAATGGCCCCAGCATTTT CASSEAGQEWPQHF
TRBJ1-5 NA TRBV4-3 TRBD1 TGCGCCAGCAGCCAAGATAAGGGGGCATGGGGTCAGCCCCAGCATTTT CASSQDKGAWGQPQHF
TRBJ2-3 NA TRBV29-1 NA TGCAGCGCCAAATTGACAGATACGCAGTATTTT CSAKLTDTQYF
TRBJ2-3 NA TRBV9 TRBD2 TGTGCCAGCAGCCCCCTGGTAGCGGGACTCACAGATACGCAGTATTTT CASSPLVAGLTDTQYF
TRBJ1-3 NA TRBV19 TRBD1 TGTGCCAGTAGCGTGACAGGGTACCGAAACACCATATATTTT CASSVTGYRNTIYF
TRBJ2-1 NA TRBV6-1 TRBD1 TGTGCCAGCAGTGAAATGGGGACAGGGGGCGGCGACAATGAGCAGTTCTTC CASSEMGTGGGDNEQFF
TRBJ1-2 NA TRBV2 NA TGTGCCAGCAGTGAATCCGACAGCTATAATGGCTACACCTTC CASSESDSYNGYTF
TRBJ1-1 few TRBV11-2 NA TGTGCCAGCAGCCGCAGTAGGGAGACTGAAGCTTTCTTT CASSRSRETEAFF
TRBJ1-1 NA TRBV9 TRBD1 TGTGCCAGCAGCGTAGTAGGGACAGGCAACACTGAAGCTTTCTTT CASSVVGTGNTEAFF
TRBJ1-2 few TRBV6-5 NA TGTGCCAGCAGTTACTCAGGAGGGAACTATGGCTACACCTTC CASSYSGGNYGYTF
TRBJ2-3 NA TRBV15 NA TGTGCCACCAGCAGAGTGGGGGGACCTTTCACAGATACGCAGTATTTT CATSRVGGPFTDTQYF
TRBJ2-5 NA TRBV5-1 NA TGCGCCAGCAGCTTGGGGGCGCGCCGAACTCAAGAGACCCAGTACTTC CASSLGARRTQETQYF
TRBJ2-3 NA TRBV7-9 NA TGTGCCAGCAGCTTCCCACAGGGATCCACAGATACGCAGTATTTT CASSFPQGSTDTQYF
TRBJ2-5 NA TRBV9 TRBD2 TGTGCCAGCAGCATTATGGGGCAGGGAGGGGAGACCCAGTACTTC CASSIMGQGGETQYF
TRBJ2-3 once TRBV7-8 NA TGTGCCAGCAGCTTATCAGGGGTTAGCACAGATACGCAGTATTTT CASSLSGVSTDTQYF
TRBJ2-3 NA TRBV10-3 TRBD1 TGTGCCATCAGTGAGCCGGGACAGAGCACAGATACGCAGTATTTT CAISEPGQSTDTQYF
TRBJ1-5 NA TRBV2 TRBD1 TGTGCCAGCAGTGCGGGGCAGGGGGCGCAGAATCAGCCCCAGCATTTT CASSAGQGAQNQPQHF
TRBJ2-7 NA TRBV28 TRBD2 TGTGCCAGCAGTCGGGGGGGAGGGACCTACGAGCAGTACTTC CASSRGGGTYEQYF
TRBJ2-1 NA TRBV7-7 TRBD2 TGTGCCAGCAGCTTAGGAACTAGCGGGGGTTTATCCTACAATGAGCAGTTCTTC CASSLGTSGGLSYNEQFF
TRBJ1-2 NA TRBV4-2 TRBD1 TGTGCCAGCAGCCAATCCGGGACAGGGGGGGATGGTGGCCACACCTTC CASSQSGTGGDGGHTF
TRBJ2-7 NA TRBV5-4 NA TGTGCCAGCAGTGCGGGGCAGCCCTCCTACGAGCAGTACTTC CASSAGQPSYEQYF
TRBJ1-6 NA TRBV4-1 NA TGCGCCAGCAGCCAAGTGGCCCGGGGGGGAGTTGGTTCACCCCTCCACTTT CASSQVARGGVGSPLHF
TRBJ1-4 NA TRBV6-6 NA TGTGCCAGCAGACCTCGGACAGCAACTAATGAAAAACTGTTTTTT CASRPRTATNEKLFF
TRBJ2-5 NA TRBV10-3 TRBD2 TGTGCCATCAGTTCGACTAGCGGGGTGTCGGAGACCCAGTACTTC CAISSTSGVSETQYF
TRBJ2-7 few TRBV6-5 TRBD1 TGTGCCAGCAGGGGGACAGGGCCCTACGAGCAGTACTTC CASRGTGPYEQYF
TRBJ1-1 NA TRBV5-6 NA TGTGCCAGCAGCCTGCAACAGGCGAACACTGAAGCTTTCTTT CASSLQQANTEAFF
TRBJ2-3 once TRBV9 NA TGTGCCAGCAGCGTTGGGGGGAGAGGCGCAGATACGCAGTATTTT CASSVGGRGADTQYF
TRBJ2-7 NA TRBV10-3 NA TGTGCCATCAGCTCCTCCTCCTACGAGCAGTACTTC CAISSSSYEQYF
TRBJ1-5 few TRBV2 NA TGTGCCAGCAGTGTGGGGGGGAGCAATCAGCCCCAGCATTTT CASSVGGSNQPQHF
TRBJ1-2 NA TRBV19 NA TGTGCCAGTAGTATGTCGGGTAGAACTGGTGGCTACACCTTC CASSMSGRTGGYTF
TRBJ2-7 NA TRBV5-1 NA TGCGCCAGCAGCTTGGACGGCAGGGCGGACGAGCAGTACTTC CASSLDGRADEQYF
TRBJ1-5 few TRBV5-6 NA TGTGCCAGCAGCTTGTTAGCAGAAGGTAATCAGCCCCAGCATTTT CASSLLAEGNQPQHF
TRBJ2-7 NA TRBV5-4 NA TGTGCCAGCAGCTTGTCCAGGGGAATGTTCGAGCAGTACTTC CASSLSRGMFEQYF
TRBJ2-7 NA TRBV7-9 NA TGTGCCAGCAGCTTAGCGCTTCAGGGGCTGAGCTCCTACGAGCAGTACTTC CASSLALQGLSSYEQYF
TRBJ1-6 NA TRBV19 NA TGTGCCAGTAGTATATTCCCGGACACTTATAATTCACCCCTCCACTTT CASSIFPDTYNSPLHF
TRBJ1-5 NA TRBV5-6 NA TGTGCCAGCAGCCATGGACAGTTTAGAGGCTTGGATCAGCCCCAGCATTTT CASSHGQFRGLDQPQHF
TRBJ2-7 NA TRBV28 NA TGTGCCAGCAGTTTTCTGAGGTACGAGCAGTACTTC CASSFLRYEQYF
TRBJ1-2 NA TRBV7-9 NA TGTTCCAGCAGCTTAACGGGAAATGGCTACACCTTC CSSSLTGNGYTF
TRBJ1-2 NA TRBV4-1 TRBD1 TGCGCCAGCAGCCATAGGACAGGGGTCGACTATGGCTACACCTTC CASSHRTGVDYGYTF
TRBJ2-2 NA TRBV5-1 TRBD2 TGCGCCAGCAGCTATTCGACTAGCGGGGGCCGCGGCACCGGGGAGCTGTTTTTT CASSYSTSGGRGTGELFF
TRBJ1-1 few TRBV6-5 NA TGTGCCAGCAGTTACTCCAGGGGCGGTGGGTACACTGAAGCTTTCTTT CASSYSRGGGYTEAFF
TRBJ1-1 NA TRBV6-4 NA TGTGCCAGCAGTGACTTCCCGGGTAGGGAAGCTTTCTTT CASSDFPGREAFF
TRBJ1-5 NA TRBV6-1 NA TGTGCCAGCAGTGACAGGGAAGGCAATCAGCCCCAGCATTTT CASSDREGNQPQHF
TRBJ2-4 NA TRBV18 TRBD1 TGTGCCAGCTCGGGAGAGACAGGGACGGTGCACTTC CASSGETGTVHF
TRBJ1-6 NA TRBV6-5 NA TGTGCCAGCAGTTATTCCGGGGGGACACCCCTCCACTTT CASSYSGGTPLHF